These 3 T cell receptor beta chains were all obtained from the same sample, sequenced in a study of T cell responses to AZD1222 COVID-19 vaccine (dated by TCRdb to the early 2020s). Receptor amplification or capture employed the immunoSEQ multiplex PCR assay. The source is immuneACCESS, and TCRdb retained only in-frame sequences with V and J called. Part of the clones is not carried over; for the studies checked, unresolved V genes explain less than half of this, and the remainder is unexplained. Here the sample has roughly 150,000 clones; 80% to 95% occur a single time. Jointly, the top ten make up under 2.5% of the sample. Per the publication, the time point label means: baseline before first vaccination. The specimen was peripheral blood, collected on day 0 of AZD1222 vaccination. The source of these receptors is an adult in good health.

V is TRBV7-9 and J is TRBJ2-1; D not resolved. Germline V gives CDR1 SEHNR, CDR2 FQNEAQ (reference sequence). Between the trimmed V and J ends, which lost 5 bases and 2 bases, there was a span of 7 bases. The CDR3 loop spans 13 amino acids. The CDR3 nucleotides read TGTGCCAGCAGCCCCAATCCCTACAATGAGCAGTTCTTC. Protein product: CASSPNPYNEQFF.

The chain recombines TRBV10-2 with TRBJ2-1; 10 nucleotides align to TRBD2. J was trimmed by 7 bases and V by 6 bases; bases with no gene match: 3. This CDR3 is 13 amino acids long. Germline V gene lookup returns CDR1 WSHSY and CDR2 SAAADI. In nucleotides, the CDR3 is TGCGCCAGCAGACTAGCGGGGACAAATGAGCAGTTCTTC. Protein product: CASRLAGTNEQFF.

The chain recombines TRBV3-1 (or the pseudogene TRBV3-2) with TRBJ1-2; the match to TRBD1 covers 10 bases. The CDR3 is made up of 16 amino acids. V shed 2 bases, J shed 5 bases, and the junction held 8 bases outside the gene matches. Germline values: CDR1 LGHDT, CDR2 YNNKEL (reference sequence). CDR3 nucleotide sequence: TGTGCCAGCAGCCAAAGGGACAGGGGAATTGGATATGGCTACACCTTC. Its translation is CASSQRDRGIGYGYTF.